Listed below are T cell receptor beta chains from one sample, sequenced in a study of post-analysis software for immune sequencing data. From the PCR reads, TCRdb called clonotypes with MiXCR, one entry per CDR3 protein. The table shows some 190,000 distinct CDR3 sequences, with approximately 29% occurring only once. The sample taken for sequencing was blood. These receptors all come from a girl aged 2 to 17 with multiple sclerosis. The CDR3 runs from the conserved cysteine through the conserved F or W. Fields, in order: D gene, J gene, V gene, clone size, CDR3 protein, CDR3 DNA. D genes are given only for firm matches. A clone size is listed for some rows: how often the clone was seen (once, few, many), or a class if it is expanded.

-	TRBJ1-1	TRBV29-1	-	CSVSSGTPEAFF	TGCAGCGTATCCTCGGGGACGCCTGAAGCTTTCTTT
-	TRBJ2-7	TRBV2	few	CASSPNPCYEQYF	TGTGCCAGCAGTCCAAACCCCTGCTACGAGCAGTACTTC
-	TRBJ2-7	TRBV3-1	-	CASSQVRLSYEQYF	TGTGCCAGCAGCCAAGTAAGACTGAGCTACGAGCAGTACTTC
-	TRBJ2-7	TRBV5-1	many	CASSLAEQYEQYF	TGCGCCAGCAGCTTGGCGGAACAGTACGAGCAGTACTTC
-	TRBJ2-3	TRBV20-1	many	CSARGRETIRDTQYF	TGCAGTGCTAGAGGGAGGGAAACGATCCGAGATACGCAGTATTTT
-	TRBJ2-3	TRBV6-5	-	CASSYDRVTQYF	TGTGCCAGCAGTTATGATCGGGTGACGCAGTATTTT
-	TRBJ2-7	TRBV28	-	CASRPTRTPYEQYF	TGTGCCAGCAGACCTACAAGGACCCCCTACGAGCAGTACTTC
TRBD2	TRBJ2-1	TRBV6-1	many	CASTPARLAGNYNEQFF	TGTGCCAGCACCCCGGCGAGGCTAGCGGGAAACTACAATGAGCAGTTCTTC
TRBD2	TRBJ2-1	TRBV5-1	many	CASSFTSGGGNEQFF	TGCGCCAGCAGCTTCACTAGCGGAGGGGGAAATGAGCAGTTCTTC
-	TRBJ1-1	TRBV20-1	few	CSARDTLGSFEPHIMNTEAFF	TGCAGTGCTAGAGATACGCTGGGGAGCTTCGAGCCTCACATAATGAACACTGAAGCTTTCTTT
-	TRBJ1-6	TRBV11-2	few	CASSLAQINSPLHF	TGTGCCAGCAGCTTAGCCCAGATTAATTCACCCCTCCACTTT
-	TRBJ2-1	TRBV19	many	CASTQPGLNNEQFF	TGTGCCAGTACTCAACCTGGACTTAACAATGAGCAGTTCTTC
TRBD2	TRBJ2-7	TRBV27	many	CASSSSGGVLYEQYF	TGTGCCAGCAGCTCTAGCGGGGGAGTTCTCTACGAGCAGTACTTC
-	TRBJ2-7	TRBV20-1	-	CSARPRPTSCEQYF	TGCAGTGCTAGACCCAGGCCAACTTCCTGCGAGCAGTACTTC
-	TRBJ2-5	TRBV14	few	CASSHVQETQYF	TGTGCCAGCAGCCATGTCCAAGAGACCCAGTACTTC
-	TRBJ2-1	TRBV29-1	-	CSVEAGPLGNEQFF	TGCAGCGTTGAAGCGGGTCCCCTAGGCAATGAGCAGTTCTTC
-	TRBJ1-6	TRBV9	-	CASSSRGGADNSPLHF	TGTGCCAGCAGCTCACGTGGGGGTGCGGATAATTCACCCCTCCACTTT
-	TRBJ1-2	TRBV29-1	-	CSVLPIQGGYGYTF	TGCAGCGTTCTTCCCATACAGGGAGGCTATGGCTACACCTTC
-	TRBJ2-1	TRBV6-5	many	CASSRIRYSRNEQFF	TGTGCCAGCAGCCGTATTAGATATAGTAGGAATGAGCAGTTCTTC
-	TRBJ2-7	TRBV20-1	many	CSAGGSGGREQYF	TGCAGTGCAGGGGGCAGCGGGGGCAGGGAGCAGTACTTC
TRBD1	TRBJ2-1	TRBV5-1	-	CANSLTGQGALEQFF	TGCGCCAACAGCTTGACTGGACAGGGGGCTCTTGAGCAGTTCTTC
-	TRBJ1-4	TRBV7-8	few	CVSSFLGAEKLFF	TGTGTCAGCAGCTTCCTTGGAGCTGAAAAACTGTTTTTT
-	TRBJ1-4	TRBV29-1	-	CSVPACLVTNEKLFF	TGCAGCGTTCCTGCTTGTCTCGTGACTAATGAAAAACTGTTTTTT